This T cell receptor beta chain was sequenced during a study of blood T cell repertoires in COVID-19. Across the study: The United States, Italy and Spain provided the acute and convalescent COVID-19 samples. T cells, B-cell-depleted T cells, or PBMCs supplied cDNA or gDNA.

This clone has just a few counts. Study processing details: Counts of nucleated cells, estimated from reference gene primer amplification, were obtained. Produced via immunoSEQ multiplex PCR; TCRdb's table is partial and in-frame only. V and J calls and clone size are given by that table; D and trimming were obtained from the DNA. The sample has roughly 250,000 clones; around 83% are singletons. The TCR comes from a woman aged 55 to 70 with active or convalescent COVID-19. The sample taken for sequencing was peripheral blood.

This CDR3 is CASSQAGYSVNTIYF. In nucleotides, the CDR3 is TGTGCCAGCAGCCAGGCGGGGTATTCTGTCAACACCATATATTTT. J is TRBJ1-3 and V is TRBV3-1 (or the pseudogene TRBV3-2), with unresolved D. Germline CDR1 reads LGHDT; CDR2 reads YNNKEL (reference sequence). This CDR3 region has 15 residues. Trimming took 3 bases from V and 7 from J, leaving 16 bases between them.